One and the same sample provided the 3 T cell receptor beta chains below, sequenced in a study of OX40 agonist ivuxolimab in advanced cancers. TCRdb's table, derived via immunoSEQ multiplex PCR, lists solely in-frame clones and lacks some. Of tens of thousands of clones listed, 80% to 95% are singletons. The source material was CD4+ or CD8+ T cells sorted from blood, sampled in a trial of the OX40 agonist ivuxolimab. The receptors were gathered from an adult with an advanced solid tumor such as melanoma, head and neck, liver or kidney cancer.

The genes are TRBV30 and TRBJ2-5, with 8 bases aligning to TRBD2. Per germline, CDR1 GTSNPN and CDR2 SVGIG (reference sequence). The CDR3 has 15 residues. With V trimmed by 5 bases and J by 3 bases, 11 bases remained unmatched. The CDR3 coding sequence is TGTGCCTGGGGGACTAGAGGGGTTGTGGAAGAGACCCAGTACTTC. Protein product: CAWGTRGVVEETQYF.

V gene TRBV30 combines with J gene TRBJ2-6; tentative D call: TRBD2 (5 bases). Germline-derived CDR1 and CDR2 are GTSNPN and SVGIG (reference sequence). The CDR3 runs 15 residues. Trimming took 4 bases from V and 0 from J, leaving 10 bases between them. CDR3 in amino acids: CAWIREGSGANVLTF. CDR3 sequence (DNA): TGTGCCTGGATTAGAGAGGGCTCTGGGGCCAACGTCCTGACTTTC.

The chain uses TRBV30 and TRBJ2-5; perhaps TRBD1 as D (6 bases). V shed 3 bases and J shed 7 bases, with 15 bases lying between them. This CDR3 has 13 residues. Germline V gives CDR1 GTSNPN, CDR2 SVGIG (reference sequence). CDR3 sequence: CAWSRRGLGTQYF. In nucleotides, the CDR3 is TGTGCCTGGAGCCGCAGGGGTTTAGGGACCCAGTACTTC.